This T cell receptor beta chain was identified during a study of CD8+ T cells in alopecia areata. Study information: Using the percentage of affected scalp area, treated patients' severity was scored.

Study-wide results and limits: Sharing of TCRs across patients appeared less clear than in mice, possibly for HLA-related reasons. Tofacitinib significantly lowered scalp clonality and expanded CD8+ clones among the top 100. The study found higher clonality in lesional than normal scalp, especially in alopecia totalis/universalis.

RNA was extracted and reverse transcribed into cDNA as the sequencing template. Clones were sequenced by immunoSEQ multiplex PCR, and TCRdb holds only the in-frame ones, with some missing. The data contain a few hundred thousand clones, over 40% of them singletons. Only a few counts were recorded for this clone. What it recognizes is unknown. Trimming cost V 6 bases and J 9 bases; bases outside gene matches: 7. This CDR3 contains 13 residues. Germline-derived CDR1 and CDR2 are MNHEY and SVGAGI. Treatment given: oral pan-JAK inhibitor, 5-10 mg twice daily. This clonotype was obtained from a human donor with alopecia areata. V and J are TRBV6-5 and TRBJ2-1, with 8 bases fitting TRBD2. This specimen consisted of CD4+ T cells sorted from blood, obtained around week 37, from a patient treated with tofacitinib. The DNA for the CDR3 is TGTGCCAGCAGGGATGGGACTAGGGGTGAGCAGTTCTTC. It specifies CASRDGTRGEQFF.